This entry is about one TCR beta chain. The entry originates in a study of blood T cell repertoires in COVID-19. Turning to the study itself: Samples of COVID-19 (acute and convalescent) were obtained from the United States, Italy and Spain. PBMCs, B-cell-depleted T cells, or T cells provided the cDNA or gDNA that made up the material.

In the authors' workflow: Estimation of nucleated cell counts was performed using reference gene primer amplification. Sequenced by immunoSEQ multiplex PCR; TCRdb stores in-frame clones only, minus some. V and J calls and clone size follow that table, whereas D and trimming were derived from the DNA. The sample consists of some 380,000 clones, 70% to 85% of them appearing once. The sample comprised peripheral blood. The TCR sequence derives from a human donor with acute or convalescent COVID-19. The donor label of this sample is uncertain.

The chain's CDR3 is CASSQDWLAQQFF. The DNA for the CDR3 is TGTGCCAGCAGCCAAGATTGGTTAGCCCAGCAGTTCTTC. V is TRBV14 and J is TRBJ2-1; D call uncertain. This CDR3 spans 13 amino acids. The germline gives CDR1 SGHDN, CDR2 FVKESK. V lost 0 bases and J 11 bases, leaving 11 bases between the germline ends.